This TCR beta chain was identified in a study of T cell repertoires in cytomegalovirus infection. Across the study: HLA-B-restricted CMV epitopes that are well studied, plus recently identified HLA-C-restricted ones, were used by the study. Indications of both CMV infection and matching HLA type were provided by public TCR beta signatures.

Study-wide results and caveats: The response measured ex vivo was dominated by TCR beta clonotypes (HLA-C-restricted and CMV-specific). Adding up the frequency of public TCR beta families identified people who carried CMV plus the relevant HLA.

Germline lookup yields CDR1 SGHVS and CDR2 FQNEAQ. The germline V and J ends were trimmed by 0 bases and 3 bases, with 12 bases remaining between them. This CDR3 region has 17 residues. This clonotype has only a few counts. What it recognizes is unknown. One entry per CDR3 protein, called by TCRdb with MiXCR from the reads. The sample shows around 55,000 distinct CDR3 sequences, over 15% of them seen only once. The sequencing here drew on CD8+ T cells from cultured PBMCs, taken from culture after CMV antigen stimulation. The sequence came from a human donor in good health (CMV status not recorded). Some clones in this sample may be carry-over from other donors' samples. The V and J genes are TRBV7-8 and TRBJ1-6, with no clear D. The CDR3 sequence: CASSLAQRERYNSPLHF. The CDR3 bases are TGTGCCAGCAGCTTAGCGCAGAGGGAGCGCTATAATTCACCCCTCCACTTT.